This entry describes one T cell receptor beta chain. The entry originates in a study of blood T cell repertoires in COVID-19. Repertoires were generated with immunoSEQ multiplex PCR, while TCRdb's copy carries only in-frame clones and drops some. The data contain about 81,000 clones, approximately 91% of them singletons. CDR1 is MDHEN and CDR2 is SYDVKM in the germline V gene. The CDR3 has 15 residues. The junction had 11 bases not matched to a gene; V was cut back by 7 bases and J by 8 bases. Sequencing used peripheral blood. V gene TRBV28 combines with J gene TRBJ2-1; 10 bases fit TRBD1. This receptor was taken from a man aged 65 to 85 with active or convalescent COVID-19. The CDR3 protein is CASILTGTGAHEQFF. The CDR3 coding sequence is TGTGCCAGCATTCTAACCGGGACAGGGGCCCATGAGCAGTTCTTC.